The rows below give T cell receptor beta chains drawn from one sample of a study of T cells in localized non-small cell lung cancer. TCRdb's table, derived via immunoSEQ multiplex PCR, lists solely in-frame clones and lacks some. Of roughly 86,000 clones in the sample, about four fifths are singletons; the top ten hold under 3.5%. Sequenced here: peripheral blood, sampled before any cancer treatment. The receptors here all came from a man aged 40 to 70 with stage I lung adenocarcinoma. CDR3s include the opening cysteine and the closing phenylalanine or tryptophan. The D gene is left open where the match is weak. Clone size is given for some rows only: seen once, a few or many times, or a class if the clone is expanded.

d_call: -; v_call: TRBV10-3; j_call: TRBJ1-4; clone_size: -; cdr3_length: 15; cdr3_aa: CAISRTQGDNEKLFF; cdr3_nt: TGTGCCATCAGTAGAACCCAGGGCGATAATGAAAAACTGTTTTTT
d_call: -; v_call: TRBV6-6; j_call: TRBJ2-1; clone_size: -; cdr3_length: 14; cdr3_aa: CASSLSVPYNEQFF; cdr3_nt: TGTGCCAGCAGTCTTAGCGTCCCCTACAATGAGCAGTTCTTC
d_call: TRBD1; v_call: TRBV7-9; j_call: TRBJ2-3; clone_size: -; cdr3_length: 14; cdr3_aa: CASSLFSNGQGQYF; cdr3_nt: TGTGCCAGCAGCTTGTTTTCTAATGGACAGGGGCAGTATTTT
d_call: -; v_call: TRBV5-4; j_call: TRBJ1-4; clone_size: -; cdr3_length: 14; cdr3_aa: CASSFGTDNEKLFF; cdr3_nt: TGTGCCAGCAGCTTCGGGACGGATAATGAAAAACTGTTTTTT
d_call: TRBD2; v_call: TRBV5-4; j_call: TRBJ2-2; clone_size: -; cdr3_length: 16; cdr3_aa: CASSRLAGDVTGELFF; cdr3_nt: TGTGCCAGCAGCCGTCTAGCGGGAGACGTCACCGGGGAGCTGTTTTTT
d_call: TRBD1; v_call: TRBV10-1; j_call: TRBJ1-1; clone_size: -; cdr3_length: 17; cdr3_aa: CASSGKQGAKMNTEAFF; cdr3_nt: TGCGCCAGCAGTGGGAAACAGGGGGCTAAAATGAACACTGAAGCTTTCTTT
d_call: -; v_call: TRBV15; j_call: TRBJ1-1; clone_size: few; cdr3_length: 16; cdr3_aa: CATSRGKGFMNTEAFF; cdr3_nt: TGTGCCACCAGCAGAGGAAAAGGTTTCATGAACACTGAAGCTTTCTTT
d_call: -; v_call: TRBV15; j_call: TRBJ2-1; clone_size: -; cdr3_length: 16; cdr3_aa: CATSRARKRDYNEQFF; cdr3_nt: TGTGCCACCAGCAGAGCCCGAAAAAGGGACTACAATGAGCAGTTCTTC
d_call: -; v_call: TRBV7-9; j_call: TRBJ2-3; clone_size: -; cdr3_length: 14; cdr3_aa: CASSLVSDTDTQYF; cdr3_nt: TGTGCCAGCAGCTTAGTTTCCGACACAGATACGCAGTATTTT
d_call: -; v_call: TRBV11-2; j_call: TRBJ1-2; clone_size: -; cdr3_length: 14; cdr3_aa: CASSPREGQRGYTF; cdr3_nt: TGTGCCAGCAGCCCGAGGGAGGGGCAAAGAGGCTACACCTTC
d_call: -; v_call: TRBV2; j_call: TRBJ1-3; clone_size: once; cdr3_length: 14; cdr3_aa: CASEYRRPGNTIYF; cdr3_nt: TGTGCCAGCGAATACAGGCGTCCTGGAAACACCATATATTTT
d_call: -; v_call: TRBV7-9; j_call: TRBJ2-7; clone_size: -; cdr3_length: 12; cdr3_aa: CASSRARGEQYF; cdr3_nt: TGTGCCAGCAGCCGTGCTCGTGGCGAGCAGTACTTC
d_call: TRBD1; v_call: TRBV10-3; j_call: TRBJ2-7; clone_size: -; cdr3_length: 17; cdr3_aa: CAISESTSQTGSLEQYF; cdr3_nt: TGTGCCATCAGTGAGTCAACGTCGCAGACAGGGAGTCTCGAGCAGTACTTC
d_call: TRBD1; v_call: TRBV9; j_call: TRBJ2-2; clone_size: -; cdr3_length: 16; cdr3_aa: CASSGTGQGVTGELFF; cdr3_nt: TGTGCCAGCAGCGGCACGGGACAGGGGGTGACCGGGGAGCTGTTTTTT
d_call: -; v_call: TRBV27; j_call: TRBJ1-5; clone_size: -; cdr3_length: 15; cdr3_aa: CASSSGWLGNQPQHF; cdr3_nt: TGTGCCAGCAGTTCCGGCTGGTTGGGCAATCAGCCCCAGCATTTT
d_call: -; v_call: TRBV27; j_call: TRBJ2-7; clone_size: -; cdr3_length: 14; cdr3_aa: CASAYGRNSYEQYF; cdr3_nt: TGTGCCAGCGCCTACGGACGGAACTCCTACGAGCAGTACTTC
d_call: -; v_call: TRBV7-8; j_call: TRBJ2-4; clone_size: -; cdr3_length: 13; cdr3_aa: CASSLDRANIQYF; cdr3_nt: TGTGCCAGCAGCTTAGACCGGGCAAACATTCAGTACTTC
d_call: TRBD2; v_call: TRBV5-4; j_call: TRBJ2-3; clone_size: -; cdr3_length: 15; cdr3_aa: CASSSASGRADTQYF; cdr3_nt: TGTGCCAGCAGCTCTGCTAGCGGGAGGGCCGATACGCAGTATTTT
d_call: TRBD2; v_call: TRBV10-1; j_call: TRBJ2-7; clone_size: -; cdr3_length: 14; cdr3_aa: CASSANSGRSEQYF; cdr3_nt: TGCGCCAGCAGTGCCAATAGCGGGAGGTCCGAGCAGTACTTC
d_call: -; v_call: TRBV27; j_call: TRBJ2-3; clone_size: -; cdr3_length: 15; cdr3_aa: CASSRKVPGEDTQYF; cdr3_nt: TGTGCCAGCAGTCGGAAGGTGCCTGGGGAAGATACGCAGTATTTT
d_call: -; v_call: TRBV7-6; j_call: TRBJ1-3; clone_size: -; cdr3_length: 16; cdr3_aa: CASSLGYPGAGNTIYF; cdr3_nt: TGTGCCAGCAGCTTAGGGTATCCCGGCGCTGGAAACACCATATATTTT
d_call: -; v_call: TRBV4-2; j_call: TRBJ2-5; clone_size: -; cdr3_length: 14; cdr3_aa: CASSQDLEWETQYF; cdr3_nt: TGTGCCAGCAGCCAAGATCTGGAATGGGAGACCCAGTACTTC
d_call: TRBD2; v_call: TRBV5-5; j_call: TRBJ2-7; clone_size: -; cdr3_length: 15; cdr3_aa: CASRVGLAEAYEQYF; cdr3_nt: TGTGCCAGCAGGGTCGGACTAGCGGAAGCCTACGAGCAGTACTTC
d_call: TRBD1; v_call: TRBV10-1; j_call: TRBJ1-2; clone_size: few; cdr3_length: 13; cdr3_aa: CASSQDRVYGYTF; cdr3_nt: TGCGCCAGCAGCCAAGACAGGGTCTATGGCTACACCTTC
d_call: TRBD2; v_call: TRBV27; j_call: TRBJ2-5; clone_size: -; cdr3_length: 15; cdr3_aa: CASSSTSGGQETQYF; cdr3_nt: TGTGCCAGCAGTTCAACTAGCGGGGGCCAAGAGACCCAGTACTTC
d_call: -; v_call: TRBV6-6; j_call: TRBJ1-2; clone_size: -; cdr3_length: 13; cdr3_aa: CASTSGGGGHYTF; cdr3_nt: TGTGCCAGCACCTCGGGGGGCGGGGGTCACTACACCTTC
d_call: TRBD1; v_call: TRBV7-3; j_call: TRBJ1-2; clone_size: -; cdr3_length: 16; cdr3_aa: CASSPKTGGSNYGYTF; cdr3_nt: TGTGCCAGCAGCCCAAAGACAGGGGGGTCTAACTATGGCTACACCTTC
d_call: -; v_call: TRBV28; j_call: TRBJ1-4; clone_size: -; cdr3_length: 16; cdr3_aa: CASSAPNSATNEKLFF; cdr3_nt: TGTGCCAGCAGTGCCCCGAACTCGGCCACTAATGAAAAACTGTTTTTT
d_call: -; v_call: TRBV2; j_call: TRBJ2-4; clone_size: -; cdr3_length: 12; cdr3_aa: CASSATGDIQYF; cdr3_nt: TGTGCCAGCAGTGCAACGGGGGACATTCAGTACTTC
d_call: -; v_call: TRBV27; j_call: TRBJ2-7; clone_size: -; cdr3_length: 13; cdr3_aa: CASSRLDRPEQYF; cdr3_nt: TGTGCCAGCAGTCGTCTCGACAGGCCGGAGCAGTACTTC
d_call: -; v_call: TRBV5-1; j_call: TRBJ2-5; clone_size: -; cdr3_length: 13; cdr3_aa: CASSLQLGETQYF; cdr3_nt: TGCGCCAGCAGCTTGCAGCTTGGTGAGACCCAGTACTTC
d_call: -; v_call: TRBV5-1; j_call: TRBJ2-7; clone_size: -; cdr3_length: 14; cdr3_aa: CASSRDGNSYEQYF; cdr3_nt: TGCGCCAGCAGTCGGGACGGCAACTCCTACGAGCAGTACTTC
d_call: -; v_call: TRBV2; j_call: TRBJ1-3; clone_size: -; cdr3_length: 17; cdr3_aa: CASSPGHPGESGNTIYF; cdr3_nt: TGTGCCAGCAGTCCAGGACATCCAGGGGAGTCTGGAAACACCATATATTTT
d_call: -; v_call: TRBV18; j_call: TRBJ1-1; clone_size: -; cdr3_length: 14; cdr3_aa: CASSPKQGNTEAFF; cdr3_nt: TGTGCCAGCTCACCGAAGCAGGGAAACACTGAAGCTTTCTTT
d_call: -; v_call: TRBV19; j_call: TRBJ1-6; clone_size: many; cdr3_length: 12; cdr3_aa: CASSISDSPLHF; cdr3_nt: TGTGCCAGTAGTATCTCAGATTCACCCCTCCACTTT
d_call: -; v_call: TRBV15; j_call: TRBJ2-1; clone_size: -; cdr3_length: 15; cdr3_aa: CATSRPGLTYNEQFF; cdr3_nt: TGTGCCACCAGCCGACCGGGACTTACCTACAATGAGCAGTTCTTC
d_call: -; v_call: TRBV13; j_call: TRBJ2-6; clone_size: -; cdr3_length: 15; cdr3_aa: CASSLRVAGANVLTF; cdr3_nt: TGTGCCAGCAGCCTACGGGTAGCTGGGGCCAACGTCCTGACTTTC
d_call: -; v_call: TRBV7-9; j_call: TRBJ2-2; clone_size: -; cdr3_length: 18; cdr3_aa: CASSFSPQGRGVIGELFF; cdr3_nt: TGTGCCAGCAGCTTCTCCCCCCAAGGCAGGGGGGTTATCGGGGAGCTGTTTTTT
d_call: TRBD2; v_call: TRBV5-1; j_call: TRBJ2-3; clone_size: -; cdr3_length: 16; cdr3_aa: CASSLMAGAGTDTQYF; cdr3_nt: TGCGCCAGCAGCTTGATGGCGGGAGCAGGCACAGATACGCAGTATTTT
d_call: -; v_call: TRBV14; j_call: TRBJ2-3; clone_size: few; cdr3_length: 13; cdr3_aa: CASSHSGTDTQYF; cdr3_nt: TGTGCCAGCAGCCACTCAGGGACTGATACGCAGTATTTT
d_call: -; v_call: TRBV5-7; j_call: TRBJ2-7; clone_size: -; cdr3_length: 16; cdr3_aa: CASSTIAGTELREQYF; cdr3_nt: TGTGCCAGCAGTACGATCGCAGGGACGGAGCTACGAGAGCAGTACTTC
d_call: -; v_call: TRBV6-1; j_call: TRBJ1-1; clone_size: -; cdr3_length: 13; cdr3_aa: CASHMGARTEAFF; cdr3_nt: TGTGCCAGCCACATGGGGGCGCGCACTGAAGCTTTCTTT
d_call: -; v_call: TRBV19; j_call: TRBJ1-2; clone_size: -; cdr3_length: 13; cdr3_aa: CASSMNRVDGYTF; cdr3_nt: TGTGCCAGTAGTATGAACAGGGTAGATGGCTACACCTTC
d_call: -; v_call: TRBV11-2; j_call: TRBJ2-3; clone_size: -; cdr3_length: 16; cdr3_aa: CASSPVPRLRTDTQYF; cdr3_nt: TGTGCCAGCAGCCCGGTACCTAGGCTGCGCACAGATACGCAGTATTTT
d_call: -; v_call: TRBV29-1; j_call: TRBJ2-1; clone_size: medium-sized; cdr3_length: 12; cdr3_aa: CSVDFQANEQFF; cdr3_nt: TGCAGCGTTGATTTCCAGGCTAATGAGCAGTTCTTC
d_call: -; v_call: TRBV30; j_call: TRBJ1-5; clone_size: once; cdr3_length: 14; cdr3_aa: CAWSVPTRNQPQHF; cdr3_nt: TGTGCCTGGAGTGTACCCACTCGGAATCAGCCCCAGCATTTT
d_call: TRBD1; v_call: TRBV28; j_call: TRBJ2-2; clone_size: -; cdr3_length: 16; cdr3_aa: CASSRDRGPNTGELFF; cdr3_nt: TGTGCCAGCAGCCGGGACAGGGGGCCGAACACCGGGGAGCTGTTTTTT
d_call: TRBD2; v_call: TRBV5-1; j_call: TRBJ2-1; clone_size: -; cdr3_length: 16; cdr3_aa: CASSLDPSGRGNEQFF; cdr3_nt: TGCGCCAGCAGCTTGGATCCTAGCGGGAGGGGTAATGAGCAGTTCTTC